The next 27 T cell receptor beta chains were all read from a single sample in a study of cytomegalovirus exposure and HLA in healthy donors. 60 Vbeta and 13 Jbeta primers were used in PCR. TCRdb's table, derived via immunoSEQ multiplex PCR, lists solely in-frame clones and lacks some. The table includes about 170,000 clones, around four fifths detected once. Sequenced sample: PBMCs. The receptors were sampled from a female donor in good health and CMV-seronegative.

V gene TRBV18 combines with J gene TRBJ1-1; TRBD1 agrees at 7 bases. CDR1 and CDR2 from the germline V gene are KGHSH and LQKENI. This CDR3 spans 12 amino acids. V lost 4 bases to trimming and J lost 8 bases; unmatched junction nucleotides: 4. The CDR3: CASSLRDSEAFF. The DNA of the CDR3 is TGTGCCAGCTCACTCCGGGACAGCGAAGCTTTCTTT.

V usage is TRBV11-2 and J usage is TRBJ1-6; tentative D call: TRBD1 (5 bases). The CDR3 covers 16 residues. Trimming pared 8 bases from V and 6 bases from J, leaving 20 bases between. CDR1 and CDR2 (germline): SGHAT, FQNNGV. The CDR3 protein is CASDRGGRAPNSPLHF. CDR3 sequence (DNA): TGTGCCAGCGACCGCGGGGGAAGGGCTCCTAATTCACCCCTCCACTTT.

The chain employs TRBV30 and TRBJ1-2; D unclear. The CDR3 runs to 14 residues. In germline, CDR1 is GTSNPN, CDR2 SVGIG (reference sequence). V lost 0 bases and J lost 3, with 11 bases in between. CDR3 in DNA: TGTGCCTGGAGTGTATCCAACGGTTACTATGGCTACACCTTC. This codes for CAWSVSNGYYGYTF.

This clone has a handful of counts. The chain employs TRBV7-8 and TRBJ1-2; no firm D call. Trimming removed 5 bases from V and 2 bases from J, with 24 bases in between. The germline CDR1 and CDR2 sequences are SGHVS and FQNEAQ. This CDR3 region has 18 residues. The CDR3 region is CASSPTRVTANTNYGYTF. Here the CDR3 DNA reads TGTGCCAGCAGCCCAACCCGAGTTACCGCAAATACCAACTATGGCTACACCTTC.

This clone was counted only a few times. The DNA of the CDR3 is TGTGCCAGCAGCTTAATGTCAATCTCTGGAAACACCATATATTTT. This translates into CASSLMSISGNTIYF. This chain joins TRBV7-9 and TRBJ1-3; D gene uncertain. Germline CDR1 and CDR2: SEHNR and FQNEAQ (reference sequence). V was clipped by 2 bases and J by 0 bases, with 8 bases between them. The CDR3 runs 15 residues.

This sequence joins TRBV7-9 and TRBJ2-5, with D perhaps matching TRBD2 (6 bases). The assigned J gene may be wrong: the sequence end matches TRBJ2-7 better. Per germline, CDR1 SEHNR and CDR2 FQNEAQ (reference sequence). This CDR3 region has 15 residues. CDR3 amino acids: CASSSKTSPNYEQYF. The CDR3 coding sequence is TGTGCCAGCAGCTCAAAGACTAGTCCCAACTACGAGCAGTACTTC.

This clone was found a few times. This rearrangement joins TRBV7-9 to TRBJ1-2; TRBD1 matches 7 bases. The germline CDR1 and CDR2 sequences are SEHNR and FQNEAQ (reference sequence). Losses at the gene ends were 5 bases for V and 0 bases for J; bases not matched to a gene: 9. The CDR3 spans 16 residues. Here the CDR3 reads CASSQIPGGTNYGYTF. In DNA, the CDR3 is TGTGCCAGCAGCCAGATCCCAGGGGGTACTAACTATGGCTACACCTTC.

This chain links TRBV6-6 with TRBJ2-5; TRBD1 matches 12 bases. Trimming cost V 7 bases and J 4 bases; bases outside gene matches: 7. Germline V gene data show CDR1 as MNHNY and CDR2 as SVGAGI (reference sequence). The CDR3 is made up of 15 amino acids. The CDR3 DNA follows: TGTGCCAGCACCGGGGACAGGGGGCGAGGAGAGACCCAGTACTTC. This translates into CASTGDRGRGETQYF.

In its sample, this clone was seen once. This chain links TRBV29-1 with TRBJ2-7; tentative D call: TRBD1 (6 bases). The CDR3 sequence is 12 residues long. Germline CDR1 SQVTM, CDR2 ANQGSEA. V lost 7 bases, J lost 5 bases, and 15 bases lay in between. The DNA of the CDR3 is TGCAGCGCGTTACAGGGTCCTGACGAGCAGTACTTC. Protein sequence: CSALQGPDEQYF.

V usage is TRBV4-3 and J usage is TRBJ2-7; possible D gene TRBD2, 5 bases. The CDR3 sequence is 15 residues long. Between the trimmed V and J ends, which lost 0 bases and 7 bases, there was a span of 16 bases. CDR1 and CDR2 (germline): LGHNA, YSLEER. CDR3 DNA: TGCGCCAGCAGCCAAGATGCCACCCCGGGGAGAGAGCAGTACTTC. It specifies CASSQDATPGREQYF.

This clone was observed a single time. CDR3 nucleotides: TGTGCCAGCAGCCCAAGACAGGGGGATGCCAAAAACATTCAGTACTTC. It codes for CASSPRQGDAKNIQYF. The chain is built from TRBV7-9 and TRBJ2-4; 9 nucleotides align to TRBD1. V trimming: 5 bases; J trimming: 1 base; junction bases outside the gene matches: 6. Germline V gene data show CDR1 as SEHNR and CDR2 as FQNEAQ (reference sequence). The length of the CDR3 is 16 residues.

The V and J genes are TRBV9 and TRBJ1-4, with D possibly TRBD1 on 6 matching bases. Germline assignment: CDR1 SGDLS and CDR2 YYNGEE. The CDR3 is 17 amino acids. The V end was cut by 3 bases, the J end by 2 bases, with 17 bases between. CDR3 amino acids: CASSASPIRGTNEKLFF. In DNA, the CDR3 is TGTGCCAGCAGCGCCTCTCCTATCAGGGGCACTAATGAAAAACTGTTTTTT.

J is TRBJ2-5 and V is TRBV4-1; D unresolved. The DNA end lines up better with TRBJ2-7; the J call may be wrong. Germline V gives CDR1 MGHRA, CDR2 YSYEKL. This CDR3 is built from 12 residues. This CDR3 is CASSQVHHEQYF. The CDR3, as DNA: TGCGCCAGCAGCCAAGTTCACCACGAGCAGTACTTC.

V is TRBV7-8 and J is TRBJ2-2; 9 bases map to TRBD2. Germline CDR1 SGHVS, CDR2 FQNEAQ. J was trimmed by 0 bases and V by 0 bases; bases with no gene match: 8. The CDR3 is 19 residues long. The CDR3 spells CASSLARSGGPSNTGELFF. For the CDR3, the DNA is TGTGCCAGCAGCTTAGCGCGGAGCGGGGGGCCTTCGAACACCGGGGAGCTGTTTTTT.

V gene TRBV19 combines with J gene TRBJ2-3, with 8 bases lining up with TRBD2. The J segment lost 1 base and the V segment lost 10 bases, leaving 10 bases of the junction unmatched. The CDR3 is made up of 15 amino acids. Germline V gene data show CDR1 as LNHDA and CDR2 as SQIVND (reference sequence). CDR3 amino acids: CATSFHGGGTDTQYF. CDR3 nucleotide sequence: TGTGCCACCTCATTCCACGGGGGGGGCACAGATACGCAGTATTTT. Full variable domain (missing parts from reference TRBV19 and TRBJ2-3): DGGITQSPKYLFRKEGQNVTLSCEQNLNHDAMYWYRQDPGQGLRLIYYSQIVNDFQKGDIAEGYSVSREKKESFPLTVTSAQKNPTAFYLCATSFHGGGTDTQYFGPGTRLTVL.

This sequence joins TRBV6-1 and TRBJ1-1, with D possibly TRBD1 on 5 matching bases. V lost 4 bases and J 6 bases, leaving 9 bases between the germline ends. CDR3 length: 12 residues. Per the germline V gene, CDR1 is MNHNS and CDR2 is SASEGT. This chain's CDR3 is CASSADNSEAFF. The CDR3 DNA reads TGTGCCAGCAGTGCGGACAACTCTGAAGCTTTCTTT.

The chain couples TRBV19 to TRBJ1-1, with unresolved D. The CDR3 consists of 17 residues. Trimming cost V 7 bases and J 4 bases, with 25 bases left between them. Germline assignment: CDR1 LNHDA and CDR2 SQIVND (reference sequence). The CDR3 is CASISRFSRLEGTEAFF. As DNA, the CDR3 is TGTGCCAGTATTAGTCGATTTAGTCGGCTAGAGGGCACTGAAGCTTTCTTT.

J is TRBJ1-4 and V is TRBV2, with D possibly matching TRBD1 (6 bases). Germline V lookup: CDR1 SNHLY, CDR2 FYNNEI. This CDR3 spans 14 amino acids. Trimming pared 6 bases from V and 8 bases from J, leaving 16 bases between. CDR3 residues: CASRQRGIVEKLFF. The CDR3 nucleotides read TGTGCCAGCAGACAAAGGGGGATCGTCGAAAAACTGTTTTTT.

V usage is TRBV15 and J usage is TRBJ2-7, with D possibly matching TRBD1 (5 bases). Germline CDR1 reads LNHNV; CDR2 reads YYDKDF (reference sequence). The CDR3 totals 14 residues. Deletions cut 1 base from V and 4 bases from J, with 11 bases between. CDR3 in amino acids: CATSRGQGGYEQYF. CDR3 DNA: TGTGCCACCAGCAGAGGCCAGGGCGGTTACGAGCAGTACTTC.

As DNA, the CDR3 is TGTGCCTGGAGCGAGGGATTCGGAAATTCACCCCTCCACTTT. Its translation: CAWSEGFGNSPLHF. The V gene is TRBV30, the J gene TRBJ1-6, with unresolved D. The CDR3 loop spans 14 amino acids. The germline V gene has CDR1 GTSNPN and CDR2 SVGIG (reference sequence). The V end was cut by 3 bases, the J end by 7 bases, with 13 bases between.

This sequence joins TRBV19 and TRBJ2-7; perhaps TRBD1 as D (6 bases). From germline, CDR1 is LNHDA and CDR2 SQIVND (reference sequence). V dropped 3 bases and J dropped 3 bases, with 9 bases sitting between them. CDR3 length: 13 amino acids. This chain's CDR3 is CASSMGRGYEQYF. The CDR3 DNA follows: TGTGCCAGTAGTATGGGCAGGGGCTACGAGCAGTACTTC.

This clone was found once. The chain joins TRBV7-3 to TRBJ2-2; D is perhaps TRBD2 (6 bases). This CDR3 region has 15 residues. Germline loops: CDR1 SGHTA, CDR2 FQGTGA. Trimming stripped 4 bases from V and 7 bases from J, with 16 bases between. CDR3 region: CASSSSGGSSGELFF. As DNA, the CDR3 is TGTGCCAGCAGCTCTTCCGGGGGTTCTAGCGGGGAGCTGTTTTTT. The full variable domain, its missing parts supplied by reference TRBV7-3 and TRBJ2-2, is GAGVSQTPSNKVTEKGKYVELRCDPISGHTALYWYRQSLGQGPEFLIYFQGTGAADDSGLPNDRFFAVRPEGSVSTLKIQRTERGDSAVYLCASSSSGGSSGELFFGEGSRLTVL.

The chain joins TRBV20-1 to TRBJ2-7, with D possibly TRBD1 on 5 matching bases. Germline V gives CDR1 DFQATT, CDR2 SNEGSKA (reference sequence). V was shortened by 5 bases and J by 5 bases, with 10 bases between the two germline ends. The CDR3 covers 11 residues. CDR3 nucleotides: TGCAGTGCTCAAACAGGAGACGAGCAGTACTTC. It codes for CSAQTGDEQYF.

About this clone itself: One junction end disagrees with the germline gene, perhaps due to a read error. The rearrangement joins TRBV7-2 to TRBJ2-2, with TRBD2 matching 12 bases. This CDR3 comprises 16 residues. From germline, CDR1 is SGHTA and CDR2 FQGNSA. The CDR3 DNA reads as TGTGCCAGCAACACAGGACTAGCGGGGAGCACCGGGGGGCTGTTTTTT. It codes for CASNTGLAGSTGGLFF.

V is TRBV2 and J is TRBJ1-2; 9 bases agree with TRBD1. The germline gives CDR1 SNHLY, CDR2 FYNNEI. V gave up 6 bases and J gave up 6 bases; unmatched junction bases: 14. This CDR3 comprises 16 residues. CDR3 nucleotide sequence: TGTGCCAGCAGAGCCGACAGAACAGGGGGCGCGGATGGCTACACCTTC. Amino acid sequence: CASRADRTGGADGYTF.

This clone was seen a handful of times. The CDR3, as DNA: TGTGCCAGCAGTTTACAGGGGGCGCGCAATCAGCCCCAGCATTTT. Translated, it gives CASSLQGARNQPQHF. The chain recombines TRBV28 with TRBJ1-5; TRBD1 matches at 8 bases. V was pared by 2 bases and J by 2 bases, with 2 bases of the junction left unmatched. The CDR3 is 15 amino acids. Germline V lookup: CDR1 MDHEN, CDR2 SYDVKM.

The rearrangement links TRBV18 to TRBJ2-5, with D possibly TRBD1 on 6 matching bases. CDR3 size: 14 residues. Germline V gives CDR1 KGHSH, CDR2 LQKENI. Trimming took 6 bases from V and 3 from J, leaving 14 bases between them. The CDR3 region is CASSRQAKEETQYF. In DNA form, the CDR3 reads TGTGCCAGCTCTCGACAGGCTAAGGAAGAGACCCAGTACTTC.